One and the same sample provided the 13 T cell receptor beta chains below, sequenced in a study of cytomegalovirus exposure and HLA in healthy donors. PCR employed 60 Vbeta and 13 Jbeta primers. Clones were sequenced by immunoSEQ multiplex PCR, and TCRdb holds only the in-frame ones, with some missing. The repertoire holds around 210,000 clones, with over 75% as singletons. Sequencing was done on a sample of PBMCs. Receptors were obtained from a boy aged 10-17 years in good health and CMV-seronegative.

This clone has only one observation. The rearrangement uses TRBV5-4 and TRBJ2-1; the match to TRBD1 covers 11 bases. Germline values: CDR1 SGHNT, CDR2 YYREEE (reference sequence). This CDR3 contains 15 residues. V was clipped by 5 bases and J by 1 base; unmatched bases: 2. The CDR3 here is CASSRDRGSYNEQFF. The CDR3 DNA reads as TGTGCCAGCAGTCGGGACAGGGGGTCCTACAATGAGCAGTTCTTC.

The chain is built from TRBV4-2 and TRBJ1-2; TRBD1 is a possible D gene (5 bases). V was trimmed by 0 bases and J by 4 bases, leaving 12 bases between them. CDR3 length: 15 residues. Germline CDR1 LGHNA, CDR2 YNFKEQ. The CDR3 sequence is CASSQDRVRAYGYTF. The CDR3 DNA reads TGTGCCAGCAGCCAAGATCGTGTCAGGGCCTATGGCTACACCTTC.

This chain connects TRBV7-9 to TRBJ2-6, with D unclear. V was trimmed by 1 base and J by 0 bases, leaving 4 bases between them. This CDR3 has 15 residues. Germline V gene sequence: CDR1 SEHNR, CDR2 FQNEAQ (reference sequence). CDR3 in DNA: TGTGCCAGCAGCTTAGAGCACTCTGGGGCCAACGTCCTGACTTTC. This translates into CASSLEHSGANVLTF.

This chain connects TRBV5-1 to TRBJ2-7; 10 nucleotides match TRBD1. Losses at the gene ends were 4 bases for V and 7 bases for J; bases not matched to a gene: 2. The CDR3 contains 12 residues. CDR1 and CDR2 from the germline V gene are SGHRS and YFSETQ. CDR3 coding DNA: TGCGCCAGCAGCCCGGGACAGGGGGAGCAGTACTTC. Protein product: CASSPGQGEQYF.

The chain couples TRBV6-1 to TRBJ1-1; 7 bases map to TRBD1. This CDR3 is 15 amino acids long. Germline V gives CDR1 MNHNS, CDR2 SASEGT. Germline trimming cut 4 bases from V and 6 bases from J; bases unmatched to any gene: 11. For the CDR3, the DNA is TGTGCCAGCAGTGCACACAGGGGACTCCCCCCTGAAGCTTTCTTT. Protein sequence: CASSAHRGLPPEAFF.

CDR3 in DNA: TGTGCCAGCACCGGCACAGGGGGGGAGGGAAAACTGTTTTTT. It translates to CASTGTGGEGKLFF. The chain has TRBV5-4 and TRBJ1-4, with 8 bases identical to TRBD1. The CDR3 extends over 14 amino acids. The junction had 11 bases not matched to a gene; V was cut back by 6 bases and J by 10 bases. Germline V lookup: CDR1 SGHNT, CDR2 YYREEE (reference sequence).

This chain uses TRBV11-2 with TRBJ2-7, with D possibly being TRBD1 (5 bases). The V and J ends lost 1 base and 11 bases respectively, with 9 bases between them. CDR1 is SGHAT, CDR2 FQNNGV, per germline. The CDR3 is made up of 11 amino acids. The CDR3 sequence: CASSLARVKYF. CDR3 DNA sequence: TGTGCCAGCAGCTTAGCCAGGGTTAAGTACTTC. Complete variable domain (other parts from reference TRBV11-2 and TRBJ2-7): EAGVAQSPRYKIIEKRQSVAFWCNPISGHATLYWYQQILGQGPKLLIQFQNNGVVDDSQLPKDRFSAERLKGVDSTLKIQPAKLEDSAVYLCASSLARVKYFGPGTRLTVT.

The sample holds a few counts of this clone. The chain combines TRBV6-6 with TRBJ2-7; 9 nucleotides match TRBD2. The CDR3 totals 15 residues. Looked up from germline, CDR1 is MNHNY and CDR2 is SVGAGI (reference sequence). After removal of 7 bases from V and 1 base from J, the junction contained 8 bases not matched to a gene. CDR3 amino acids: CASKLVAGASYEQYF. Here the CDR3 DNA reads TGTGCCAGCAAACTCGTAGCGGGAGCGTCCTACGAGCAGTACTTC.

This clone was detected once. This chain joins TRBV6-1 and TRBJ2-5; D uncertain. Between the trimmed V and J ends, which lost 7 bases and 5 bases, there was a span of 14 bases. Germline loops: CDR1 MNHNS, CDR2 SASEGT. This CDR3 has 13 amino acids. CDR3 sequence (DNA): TGTGCCAGCACCTTGGTAGTTTGGGAGACCCAGTACTTC. This sequence encodes CASTLVVWETQYF.

The chain recombines TRBV6-5 with TRBJ2-1, with TRBD1 matching over 10 bases. Germline trimming cut 6 bases from V and 9 bases from J; bases unmatched to any gene: 8. CDR3 length: 14 residues. Germline assignment: CDR1 MNHEY and CDR2 SVGAGI. The CDR3: CASRMGQGTGEQFF. CDR3 coding DNA: TGTGCCAGCAGGATGGGACAGGGGACAGGTGAGCAGTTCTTC.

This chain joins TRBV5-4 and TRBJ1-6, with a tentative D call TRBD1 (5 bases). Germline-derived CDR1 and CDR2 are SGHNT and YYREEE (reference sequence). There are 14 residues in the CDR3. Trimming shortened V by 4 bases and J by 8 bases, and 13 bases separated the two germline ends. CDR3 loop: CASSLGGEYSPLHF. The CDR3 nucleotides read TGTGCCAGCAGCCTGGGGGGGGAGTATTCACCCCTCCACTTT.

Details on this clone: At one of its ends the junction is not consistent with the germline gene, which may arise from a read error. This rearrangement joins TRBV7-9 to TRBJ2-7; D possibly corresponds to TRBD2 (5 bases). Germline CDR1 SEHNR, CDR2 FQNEAQ (reference sequence). This CDR3 is 15 amino acids long. The CDR3 DNA reads as TGTTCCAGCAGCCACCACGCCCCACGGGACTACGAGCAGTACTTC. It yields the protein CSSSHHAPRDYEQYF.

This clone was counted a few times. The gene calls are TRBV27 and TRBJ2-1; maybe TRBD1 (7 bases). Per germline, CDR1 MNHEY and CDR2 SMNVEV (reference sequence). Trimming cost V 1 base and J 4 bases, with 14 bases left between them. The CDR3 consists of 16 residues. The CDR3 reads CASSLFQGGTYNEQFF. CDR3 nucleotide sequence: TGTGCCAGCAGTTTATTCCAGGGGGGCACTTACAATGAGCAGTTCTTC.